This T cell receptor (beta chain) came from a study of T-cell memory formation after mild COVID-19. This CDR3 region has 16 residues. The J segment lost 1 base and the V segment lost 5 bases, leaving 7 bases of the junction unmatched. TCRdb recomputed calls from the 5' RACE reads with MiXCR, one row per CDR3 protein. The sample includes 340,000 or so distinct CDR3 sequences, approximately 13% seen only once; the top ten take about 22%. Sequences were obtained from PBMCs or a T cell subset sorted from them (not recorded which). The chain couples TRBV12-3 or TRBV12-4 to TRBJ2-3; TRBD2 matches 9 bases. This receptor was identified in a man aged 18 to 35 who had mild COVID-19 (a few samples of this study predate the infection). Cell type and time point are not known. Written as DNA, the CDR3 is TGTGCCAGCAGTGCCGGGAGCGGGGGGCGCACAGATACGCAGTATTTT. Translation gives CASSAGSGGRTDTQYF.